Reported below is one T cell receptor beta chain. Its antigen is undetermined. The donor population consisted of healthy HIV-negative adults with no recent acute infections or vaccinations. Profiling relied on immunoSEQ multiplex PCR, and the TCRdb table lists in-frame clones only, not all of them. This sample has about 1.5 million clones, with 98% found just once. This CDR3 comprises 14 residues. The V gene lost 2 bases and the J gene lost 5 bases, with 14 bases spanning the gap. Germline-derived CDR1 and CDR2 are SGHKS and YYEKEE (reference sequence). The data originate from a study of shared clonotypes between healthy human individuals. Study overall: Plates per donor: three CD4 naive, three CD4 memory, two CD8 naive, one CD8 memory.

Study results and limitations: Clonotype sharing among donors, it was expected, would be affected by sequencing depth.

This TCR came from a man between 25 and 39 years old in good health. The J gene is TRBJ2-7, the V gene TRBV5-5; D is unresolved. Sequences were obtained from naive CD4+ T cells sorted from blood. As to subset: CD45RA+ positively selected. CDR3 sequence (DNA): TGTGCCAGCAGCTTTCTAATATATAGGGACGAGCAGTACTTC. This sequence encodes CASSFLIYRDEQYF. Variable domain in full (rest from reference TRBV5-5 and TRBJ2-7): DAGVTQSPTHLIKTRGQQVTLRCSPISGHKSVSWYQQVLGQGPQFIFQYYEKEERGRGNFPDRFSARQFPNYSSELNVNALLLGDSALYLCASSFLIYRDEQYFGPGTRLTVT.